This T cell receptor beta chain emerged from a study of regulatory T cells in long-lasting Graves disease (dated by TCRdb to about 2021). About the full investigation: In the newly diagnosed Graves' disease group, patients had been taking antithyroid drugs for less than 3 months. Persistent Graves' disease patients were compared with newly diagnosed Graves' disease patients by peripheral blood TCR sequencing and RNA sequencing. The study was conducted in China and was registered as a clinical trial. A total of roughly 33 samples were covered by TCR sequencing, comprising about 13 persistent and roughly 20 newly diagnosed Graves' disease patients.

The CDR3 covers 16 residues, taking in both the cysteine and the phenylalanine. The kept DNA is CDR3 alone, 48 bases in frame from the first base. CDR1 and CDR2 are read off the germline V gene as SQVTM and ANQGSEA. The junction shows trimming of 6 bases on V and 2 bases on J, and the gene matches do not reach 8 bases of it. This clonotype was seen at least ten times. Its antigen is still unknown. It has no much larger one-base neighbor in the sample; base qualities were not kept. Explained via the paper, the time point label denotes: newly diagnosed GD, antithyroid drugs for less than 3 months. RNA was extracted from PBMCs in TRIzol for both TCR sequencing and RNA sequencing. The diagnosis of Graves' disease was made according to American Thyroid Association guidelines. Patients were recruited from an endocrinology department in Xi'an, China. Each patient gave 7.5 to 10 milliliters of peripheral blood, collected in an EDTA anticoagulant tube. Ficoll Paque Plus density gradient separation was used to isolate PBMCs, and no further T cell sorting was done. An Agilent 2100 Bioanalyzer and agarose gel were used to assess RNA quality, and a NanoDrop 2000 was used to measure RNA concentration.

Libraries were made using multiplex PCR. TCRdb records Illumina HiSeq 4000 as the sequencer. iRepertoire HTBI primers and Arm-PCR amplification of CDR3 regions were used to construct TCR beta libraries. PCR products were gel purified before sequencing. The study's own analysis went as follows. Across samples, about 63 TRBV and roughly 13 TRBJ segments were identified and used for gene usage analysis of CDR3 amino acid clonotypes. COPE and FqMerger were used to merge filtered high-quality paired reads into contigs. BLAST was used to align contigs to IMGT TRBV, TRBD and TRBJ reference genes, with CDR3 defined following IMGT. Any clonotype with a frequency above 0.1% was counted as a highly expanded clone. Shannon entropy served as the measure of repertoire diversity, while the Gini coefficient captured V-J evenness. Public clonotypes were defined as clonotypes shared by more than one individual. Using fastp trimming at Q25 and MiXCR clonotype assembly, TCRdb reanalyzed the public sequencing data and kept in-frame beta chains. Under each unique CDR3 protein, matching rows form one entry showing the most common genes and DNA. TCRdb's processing, not the authors', yielded these V and J calls. The sample has around 420,000 distinct CDR3 sequences on record, around 16% of them singletons. About 8% of the sample is held by the ten biggest clonotypes.

Study-wide conclusions, independent of this receptor: Only peripheral blood was studied, because thyroid tissue, the primary lesion, was inaccessible. Persistent disease showed preferential use of TRBV28, TRBJ1-2 and TRBJ2-5, whereas newly diagnosed disease favored TRBV20-1 and TRBJ2-1. The authors noted that the small sample size was a limitation that may lower accuracy. Only the TCR beta chain was sequenced and analyzed. Compared with newly diagnosed patients, persistent Graves' disease patients had lower TCR Shannon entropy and fewer highly expanded clones, which suggests clonal expansion. Persistent patients shared more public clonotypes among themselves (around 2,700) than newly diagnosed patients did (over 950).

The sample was also reused in another study, on T cells in Graves' hyperthyroidism and ophthalmopathy. As that second study puts it: Graves' hyperthyroidism was defined as stable when no progression to ophthalmopathy occurred over 18 months of follow-up. Hyperthyroidism patients were aged 18 to 65 years and newly diagnosed, with disease duration of less than 2 months. Any patient with an uncontrolled infection, another autoimmune disease, pregnancy or lactation was excluded. Diagnoses relied on clinical symptoms, serum thyroxine and TRAb, thyroid ultrasound and orbital computed tomography. The first round of RT-PCR for the TCR CDR3 was performed with the HTBI primer set and the Qiagen OneStep RT-PCR kit. Most expanded thyroid clonotypes (frequency above 0.001) were also detected in blood, a finding suggesting that blood repertoires may reflect thyroid immune responses. A 13 V-J signature model separated ophthalmopathy from stable hyperthyroidism, with 87.88% sensitivity and 81.08% specificity in cross-validation and 80%/75% in testing. In validation, the model predicted progression to ophthalmopathy with approximately 71% sensitivity and roughly 72% specificity, a median of roughly seven months before onset. TCR V-J signatures able to tell the groups apart were searched for in a discovery cohort of 100 patients, of whom approximately 40 had Graves' ophthalmopathy and around 56 had stable Graves' hyperthyroidism. An independent validation cohort of fewer than 20 hyperthyroidism patients and roughly 16 patients who later progressed to ophthalmopathy tested prospective prediction of ophthalmopathy. The 95 to 100 discovery patients were randomly divided into training and test sets at a 7:3 ratio. In addition, the study compared T-cell repertoires in thyroid tissue and in blood from six Graves' hyperthyroidism patients. After blood sampling, hyperthyroidism patients were treated with methimazole at a starting dose of 30 mg daily, and ophthalmopathy patients were treated with high-dose intravenous methylprednisolone. The libraries were constructed in a second round of multiplex PCR and then size-selected and purified. Sequencing of the libraries was done on an Illumina HiSeq2000 using paired-end 100 bp reads. Raw data were processed with SOAPnuke, discarding reads with adapters, uncalled bases, mean Phred below 15, or no exact constant-primer or identifier match. COPE v1.2.5 was used to merge high-quality paired reads, and clonotypes were defined as unique nucleotide sequences. MiTCR v1.1 was used to align clonotypes to the IMGT TRBV, TRBD and TRBJ reference segments. The analysis included only V-J combinations with a frequency above 0.0001, which together covered over 98% of the repertoires. The TCS score was defined as F50 (clonal expansion) divided by E x V (chaos), with BLOSUM62-based TCRdist calculated between CDR3 peptides within each V-J. Welch's t-statistics and random forest reduced around 510 V-J features to 10 to 15, which were used in a naive Bayes classifier (R e1071). No statistical method was used to set the sample size in advance, and investigators knew the group allocation. The paper reports TCR Vbeta CDR3 sequencing of about 140 peripheral blood samples: around 41 ophthalmopathy, under 80 hyperthyroidism and approximately 17 progressor patients.

Sequenced here: peripheral blood mononuclear cells (PBMCs), sampled at new diagnosis, from a patient treated with antithyroid drugs. The sequence joins TRBV29-1 to TRBJ2-5; the junction holds 14 bases that match TRBD2. The clonotype originates from a woman aged 40 to 50 with Graves disease. Donor details come from another sample of the same person, matched by shared clones. CDR3 sequence: CSVGGTSGSIQETQYF. Here is the DNA: TGCAGCGTCGGCGGGACTAGCGGGAGCATACAAGAGACCCAGTACTTC.